Shown below are 4 T cell receptor beta chains from a single sample sequenced in a study of T cells in Graves' hyperthyroidism and ophthalmopathy. Regions amplified from RNA transcripts were the TCR beta CDR3 regions. Carried out on the TCR CDR3, a first-round RT-PCR used the HTBI primer set. Via MiXCR, TCRdb re-called the multiplex PCR reads, giving one row per CDR3 protein. Among around 610,000 distinct CDR3 sequences, 14% to 15% were seen once, and the ten largest hold approximately 4.3%. The specimen was blood. Receptor source: a woman aged 40 to 49 with Graves' ophthalmopathy.

This clonotype was observed a single time. The CDR3 ends on some other residue instead of the conserved phenylalanine or tryptophan, so this is likely a read error. No DNA is shown, since the ends of the CDR3 on it are uncertain; the CDR3 is the one TCRdb lists. The chain employs TRBV30 and TRBJ2-7. The CDR3 spans 11 residues, counting both ends. Germline V gives CDR1 GTSNPN, CDR2 SVGIG (reference sequence). CDR3 protein: CAWSVADRYSR.

This clonotype was found many times. J is TRBJ2-3 and V is TRBV6-2 or TRBV6-3; no clear D. The germline V gene has CDR1 MNHEY and CDR2 SVGEGT. Trimming cost V 7 bases and J 5 bases, with 16 bases left between them. CDR3 size: 14 residues. The DNA of the CDR3 is TGTGCCAGCACCCCGACGGCGGTTGAAGATACGCAGTATTTT. This sequence encodes CASTPTAVEDTQYF.

The rearrangement links TRBV24-1 to TRBJ1-1; D call uncertain. The length of the CDR3 is 15 residues. V lost 9 bases and J lost 0, with 16 bases in between. Germline CDR1 is KGHDR and CDR2 is SFDVKD. The CDR3 loop is CATSDGGLLNTEAFF. The CDR3 DNA reads as TGTGCCACCTCCGATGGCGGCCTTCTGAACACTGAAGCTTTCTTT.

This clonotype occurred a few times. The V gene is TRBV2, the J gene TRBJ1-1, with TRBD1 as a possible D gene (6 bases). This CDR3 comprises 16 residues. Germline CDR1 and CDR2: SNHLY and FYNNEI. The ends were cut back, 7 bases at V and 0 bases at J, with 18 bases in the middle. The CDR3 nucleotides are TGTGCCAGCACCCAAAGCGGGGGGCCCATGAACACTGAAGCTTTCTTT. It is translated as CASTQSGGPMNTEAFF.